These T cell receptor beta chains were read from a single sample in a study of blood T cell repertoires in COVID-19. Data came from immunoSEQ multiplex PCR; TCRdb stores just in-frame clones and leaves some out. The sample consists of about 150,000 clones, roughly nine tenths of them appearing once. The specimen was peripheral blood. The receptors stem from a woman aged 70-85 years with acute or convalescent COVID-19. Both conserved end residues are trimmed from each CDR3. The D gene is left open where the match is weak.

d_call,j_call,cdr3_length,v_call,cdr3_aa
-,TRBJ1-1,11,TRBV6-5,ASTPGRGTEAF
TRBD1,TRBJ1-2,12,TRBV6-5,ASSYVTGGYGYT
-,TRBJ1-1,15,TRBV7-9,ASSSASWELENTEAF
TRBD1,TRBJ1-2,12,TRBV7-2,ASSKYRQGDGYT
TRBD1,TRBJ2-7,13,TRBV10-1,ASSAGTADSYEQY
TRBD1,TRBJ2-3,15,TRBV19,ASSGGANEGAGDTQY
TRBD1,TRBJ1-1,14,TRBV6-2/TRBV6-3,ASSYRTGARNTEAF
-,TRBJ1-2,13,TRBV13,ASSSKNRENYGYT
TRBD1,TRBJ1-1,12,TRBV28,ASSPGGARPEAF
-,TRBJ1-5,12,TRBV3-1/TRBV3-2,ASSQDRVGQPQH
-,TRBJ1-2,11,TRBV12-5,ASGLDHGYGYT
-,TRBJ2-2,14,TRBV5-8,ASSLRAGAGTGELF
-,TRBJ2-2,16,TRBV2,ASTGTRFSRANTGELF
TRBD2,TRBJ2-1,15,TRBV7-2,ASSPFLAGRSGNEQF
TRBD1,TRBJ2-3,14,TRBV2,ASSATNRGHTDTQY
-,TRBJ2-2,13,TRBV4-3,ASSQERGSPGELF
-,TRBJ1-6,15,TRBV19,ASSPWTLGAYNPPLH
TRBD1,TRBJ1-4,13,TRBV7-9,ASSSRTGPNEKLF
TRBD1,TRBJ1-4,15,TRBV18,ASSPTQLGQPNEKLF
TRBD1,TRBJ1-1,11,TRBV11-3,ASSLTRDSGAF
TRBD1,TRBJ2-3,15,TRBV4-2,ASSQEFGQGGTDTQY
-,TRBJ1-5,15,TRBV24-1,AATNALLQYSNQPQH